A selection of T cell receptor beta chains follows, all from one sample in a study of cytomegalovirus exposure and HLA in healthy donors. Measured with immunoSEQ multiplex PCR; TCRdb has only the in-frame clones, and not every one. Of fewer than 100,000 clones listed, roughly four fifths were seen once; the top ten hold approximately 8%. The sequenced material came from PBMCs. These receptors were collected from a female donor in good health and CMV-seronegative. Both conserved end residues are part of each CDR3. A D gene is named only where the DNA matches it firmly. A clone size is listed for some rows: how often the clone was seen (once, few, many), or a class if it is expanded.

d_gene | abundance | j_gene | v_gene | CDR3aa
- | - | TRBJ1-2 | TRBV4-1 | CASSQGAGGGDYGYTF
TRBD1 | - | TRBJ2-1 | TRBV6-5 | CASSRGQGRYNEQFF
- | - | TRBJ1-5 | TRBV4-1 | CASSQDYQTVTNQPQHF
- | once | TRBJ2-5 | TRBV18 | CASSPQAMRSETQYF
TRBD1 | - | TRBJ2-7 | TRBV18 | CASSPPGQGTYEQYF
- | - | TRBJ1-6 | TRBV30 | CAWSVSPDNSPLHF
- | - | TRBJ1-2 | TRBV25-1 | CASSDVGGKTVYGYTF
- | few | TRBJ2-5 | TRBV5-1 | CASSLYPEETQYF
- | - | TRBJ1-3 | TRBV5-4 | CASSLDQGPGNTIYF
TRBD1 | - | TRBJ1-2 | TRBV6-1 | CASSERQGEEGYTF
TRBD2 | - | TRBJ2-3 | TRBV7-8 | CASSTGLAADTQYF
TRBD1 | - | TRBJ2-7 | TRBV11-3 | CASSPGGQGPEQYF
TRBD2 | - | TRBJ2-1 | TRBV7-9 | CASSGPSGAYNEQFF
- | - | TRBJ2-5 | TRBV4-3 | CASSQGTRETQYF
TRBD1 | - | TRBJ2-3 | TRBV11-3 | CASSRGTGGMADTQYF
TRBD1 | - | TRBJ2-7 | TRBV30 | CAWSGDRGLPYEQYF
- | few | TRBJ2-3 | TRBV6-5 | CASRAGYSTDTQYF
TRBD2 | - | TRBJ2-1 | TRBV2 | CASSELRRLAPYNEQFF
TRBD1 | few | TRBJ1-6 | TRBV7-9 | CASSLIGQGGSPLHF
TRBD1 | - | TRBJ2-7 | TRBV28 | CASIRDSPYEQYF
- | - | TRBJ2-1 | TRBV7-9 | CASSAAGFSYNEQFF
TRBD1 | - | TRBJ1-4 | TRBV4-2 | CASSQDRGEKLFF
TRBD1 | - | TRBJ2-1 | TRBV7-3 | CASSLARDRGNNEQFF
- | - | TRBJ2-7 | TRBV27 | CASSTQGGRLYEQYF
TRBD1 | many | TRBJ1-4 | TRBV5-1 | CASSPGQVTTNEKLFF
- | - | TRBJ2-7 | TRBV5-1 | CASSYGDPTGQYF